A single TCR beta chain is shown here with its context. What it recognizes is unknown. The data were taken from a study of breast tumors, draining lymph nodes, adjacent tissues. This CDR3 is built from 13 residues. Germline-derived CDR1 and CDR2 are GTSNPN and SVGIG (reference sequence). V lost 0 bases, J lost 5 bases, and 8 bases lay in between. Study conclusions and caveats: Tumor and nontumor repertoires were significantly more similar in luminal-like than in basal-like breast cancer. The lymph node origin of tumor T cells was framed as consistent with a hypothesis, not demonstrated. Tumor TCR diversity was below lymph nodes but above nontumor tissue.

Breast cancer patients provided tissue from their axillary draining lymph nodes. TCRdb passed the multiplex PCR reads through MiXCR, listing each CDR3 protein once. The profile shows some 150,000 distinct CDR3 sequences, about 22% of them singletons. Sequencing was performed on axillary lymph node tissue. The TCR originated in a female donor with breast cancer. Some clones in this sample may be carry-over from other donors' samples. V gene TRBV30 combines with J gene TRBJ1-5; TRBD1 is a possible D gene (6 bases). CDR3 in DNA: TGTGCCTGGAGTGTAAGGGGGGATCAGCCCCAGCATTTT. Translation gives CAWSVRGDQPQHF.